What follows is one T cell receptor (beta chain) and its context. This clone has just a few counts. The clone's antigen remains unknown. No much larger clonotype is one base removed from it; base qualities were not supplied. Libraries came from the immunoSEQ multiplex PCR assay. The published analysis was carried out like this. A statistical classification framework was developed to diagnose cytomegalovirus status using the catalog of TCR beta chain sequences. Entries here come from immuneACCESS through TCRdb and include only in-frame sequences with V and J called. Some clones fail to appear in such tables; in the studies checked, an unresolved V gene covers under half of the shortfall, and the cause of the remainder is unknown. From that table come the V and J calls and clone size; the DNA was used to work out D and trimming. Within this sample are approximately 82,000 clones, with 90% to 95% of them counted one time only. The top ten hold more than 0.6% of the sample.

Ends trimmed: V by 0 bases, J by 4 bases; bases unmatched to a gene: 5. In the germline V gene (reference sequence), CDR1 corresponds to MNHNY and CDR2 to SVGAGI. The CDR3 starts with the cysteine, ends with the phenylalanine, and has 16 residues. Only the CDR3 portion is preserved as DNA: 48 bases, with reading frame beginning at the first base. The sample belongs to a study of cytomegalovirus exposure and HLA in healthy donors (dated by TCRdb to 2016 to 2017). Regarding the study in general: According to a later analysis, the approximately 130 validation repertoires were produced on the same platform as the approximately 690 repertoires of the first cohort. The study aimed to test whether signatures of past pathogen exposure could be identified by cataloging public T cell receptors. In addition to the first cohort of approximately 650 subjects, a separate validation cohort of 120 different subjects was used. High-throughput TCR immunosequencing, statistical association of individual TCRs with disease status, and machine learning were combined to predict cytomegalovirus infection status.

The paper as a whole reports these results and caveats: A later analysis had no HLA typing for the validation cohort, so co-occurrence there was scored across all 130 or so repertoires. In vitro tests confirmed that a few of the cytomegalovirus-associated TCR beta chains recognize cytomegalovirus antigens. Most TCR sequences were observed very rarely across donors, whereas some public TCRs were present in many individuals. The authors suggested that the approach could potentially be extended to other disease states and immunological phenotypes. In the study, some 180 TCR beta chains were listed as associated with cytomegalovirus. Subsequent analysis determined that TCRs grouped into clusters in the first cohort also showed a tendency toward co-occurrence across the 120 or so validation repertoires, and 85% to 95% of cluster scores exceeded 0. The classifier was reported to diagnose cytomegalovirus status with high specificity and sensitivity in both the original cohort and the validation cohort.

Donors formed part of the validation cohort, which comprised 120 subjects and was distinct from the first cohort of 550 to 850 subjects. The sequenced sample consisted of PBMCs. Here the chain combines TRBV6-6 and TRBJ2-1; 8 central bases correspond to TRBD2. This TCR was sampled from a woman younger than 30 in good health and CMV-seronegative. The sequenced DNA is TGTGCCAGCAGTTACTCGGAACTAGCGGTTTACAATGAGCAGTTCTTC. Its coded protein is CASSYSELAVYNEQFF.